Below, 4 T cell receptor beta chains from the same sample are listed, as sequenced in a study of response to subunit inactivated influenza vaccine. TCRdb itself ran the RT-PCR reads through MiXCR, one entry per CDR3 protein. The sample lists hundreds of thousands of distinct CDR3 sequences; about 15% were seen once. Sequenced here: PBMCs from blood, sampled 12 days after vaccination. These TCRs come from a man aged 45-65 years who received an inactivated influenza vaccine.

Comment on this clonotype: This may arise from a read error, as a much more abundant clone is one base away. The J gene is TRBJ2-7, the V gene TRBV4-3; D is unresolved. The CDR3 loop spans 15 amino acids. V dropped 4 bases and J dropped 2 bases, with 15 bases sitting between them. In germline, CDR1 is LGHNA, CDR2 YSLEER. CDR3 nucleotide sequence: TGCGCCAGCAGCCTGGATGATGACTGGGCCTACGAGCAGTACTTC. Translated: CASSLDDDWAYEQYF.

This clonotype was seen only a few times. This chain joins TRBV3-1 and TRBJ1-1; D not resolved. The CDR3 covers 16 residues. Trimming took 4 bases from V and 1 from J, leaving 16 bases between them. Germline V gene sequence: CDR1 LGHDT, CDR2 YNNKEL (reference sequence). CDR3 nucleotide sequence: TGTGCCAGCAGCCTCAGTGGTAAGGGAACGAACACTGAAGCTTTCTTT. Translated, it gives CASSLSGKGTNTEAFF.

The chain has TRBV11-2 and TRBJ2-1, with 7 bases that match TRBD2. J gave up 5 bases and V 6 bases, and 13 bases lay outside the gene matches. From germline, CDR1 is SGHAT and CDR2 FQNNGV. The CDR3 runs 16 residues. The CDR3 sequence: CASSQKVGGTHNEQFF. As DNA, the CDR3 is TGTGCCAGCAGTCAAAAGGTGGGGGGGACCCACAATGAGCAGTTCTTC.

This clonotype has at least ten counts. V and J are TRBV12-3 or TRBV12-4 and TRBJ2-1; 7 bases fit TRBD1. The CDR3 covers 14 residues. V lost 6 bases and J lost 4; bases outside the gene matches: 6. The CDR3 here is CASSQGQWYNEQFF. The CDR3, as DNA: TGTGCCAGCAGCCAGGGACAGTGGTACAATGAGCAGTTCTTC.